The source of this T cell receptor beta chain is a study of blood T cell repertoires in COVID-19 (dated by TCRdb to the early 2020s). A note on the overall study: Samples from collaborators originated in the United States, Italy and Spain and spanned both the acute and convalescent phases of COVID-19. The prospective study material was composed of cDNA or gDNA derived from T cells, B-cell-depleted T cells, or PBMCs. Subjects who had been exposed to COVID-19, were actively infected with it, or had recovered from it provided the deeply sampled blood TCRbeta repertoires that made up the dataset. The repertoires were released in a freely available public database intended as a resource for research on the immune response to SARS-CoV-2. The samples were drawn from two sources: the first 160 participants of the ongoing ImmuneRACE study, and 1,254 subjects contributed by 6 global collaborators. Nearly every sample came with metadata listing a de-identified subject ID, COVID-19 status, age in years and sex. Where HLA class I and class II types were available, the types were taken from metadata supplied by the sample provider, not from assay-based typing. The study at large found these results: The amount of clinical and demographic metadata varied by source and participant and was provided uncurated.

In the germline V gene, CDR1 corresponds to ENHRY and CDR2 to SYGVKD. Including cysteine and phenylalanine, the CDR3 has 19 amino acids. Here the CDR3 DNA is all that survives: 57 bases in frame from base 1. The junction shows trimming of 2 bases on V and 2 bases on J, and the gene matches do not reach 10 bases of it. Remarks on this clone: It lacks a known antigen. There are no base qualities to consult, and no much larger clone falls within one base.

Whole blood was collected in K2EDTA tubes by collaborating institutions according to the institutions' own protocols. For TCRbeta analysis, collaborators shipped samples as frozen whole blood, isolated PBMCs, or DNA extracted from either of those sample types. TCRbeta CDR3 regions were amplified from genomic DNA by means of the immunoSEQ Assay, a bias-controlled multiplex PCR. Under the source paper's analysis protocol: The number of nucleated cells in each sample was estimated from the amplification of reference gene primers within the assay. To quantify the absolute abundance of each unique TCRbeta CDR3 rearrangement, sequence reads were collapsed and filtered. For each sample, productive Simpson clonality was calculated by taking the square root of Simpson's diversity index across productive rearrangements. Sourced from immuneACCESS, this table was stored by TCRdb with only in-frame sequences that have V and J called. A share of the clones is absent; for the studies checked, an unresolved V gene accounts for under half, and the remainder has no known explanation. V and J calls and clone size are those listed in that table; D and trimming were worked out from the DNA. The sample table records approximately 140,000 clones; more than 75% of these occur just once. Jointly, the top ten make up over 2% of the sample.

The V gene is TRBV10-3 and the J gene is TRBJ2-1; 12 bases in the middle match TRBD2. This receptor was identified in a man aged 65 to 79 with acute or convalescent COVID-19. The sequenced material came from peripheral blood. The sequenced DNA: TGTGCCATCAGTGAGCGCGACGTGCGACTAGCGGGGGCCTACAATGAGCAGTTCTTC. This codes for CAISERDVRLAGAYNEQFF.